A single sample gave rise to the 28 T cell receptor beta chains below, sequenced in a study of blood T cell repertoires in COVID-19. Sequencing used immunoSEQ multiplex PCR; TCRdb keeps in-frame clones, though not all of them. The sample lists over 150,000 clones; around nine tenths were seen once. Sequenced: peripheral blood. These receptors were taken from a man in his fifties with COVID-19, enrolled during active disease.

CDR3 residues: CASSLDQYNEQFF. The CDR3 nucleotides are TGTGCCAGCAGCTTAGACCAATACAATGAGCAGTTCTTC. The chain recombines TRBV11-2 with TRBJ2-1; no clear D gene. The CDR3 covers 13 residues. Germline lookup yields CDR1 SGHAT and CDR2 FQNNGV. V was pared by 0 bases and J by 4 bases, with 4 bases between.

In DNA form, the CDR3 reads TGTGCCAGCAGTGAGACCGGGACAGGGGAGTACGAGCAGTACTTC. Translation gives CASSETGTGEYEQYF. This rearrangement joins TRBV6-1 to TRBJ2-7; TRBD1 matches 10 bases. The CDR3 spans 15 residues. The V gene end was trimmed by 3 bases and the J gene end by 4 bases; junction bases not matched to a gene: 6. CDR1 MNHNS and CDR2 SASEGT come from the germline V gene.

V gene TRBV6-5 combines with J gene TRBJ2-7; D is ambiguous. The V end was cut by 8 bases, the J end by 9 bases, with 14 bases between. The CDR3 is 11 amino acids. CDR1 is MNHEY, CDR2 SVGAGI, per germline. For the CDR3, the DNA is TGTGCCAGCGGCACTCGAGGAGCGCAGTACTTC. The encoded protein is CASGTRGAQYF.

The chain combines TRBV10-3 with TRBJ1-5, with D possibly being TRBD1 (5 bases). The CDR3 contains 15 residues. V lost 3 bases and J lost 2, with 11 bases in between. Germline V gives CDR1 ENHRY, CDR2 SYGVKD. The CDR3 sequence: CAISDPPRGNQPQHF. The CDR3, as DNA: TGTGCCATCAGTGACCCCCCCAGGGGCAATCAGCCCCAGCATTTT.

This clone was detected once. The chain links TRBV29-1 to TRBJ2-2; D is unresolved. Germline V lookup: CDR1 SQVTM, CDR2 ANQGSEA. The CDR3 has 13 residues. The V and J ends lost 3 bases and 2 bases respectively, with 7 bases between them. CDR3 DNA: TGCAGCGTTGACCCAGGAAACACCGGGGAGCTGTTTTTT. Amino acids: CSVDPGNTGELFF.

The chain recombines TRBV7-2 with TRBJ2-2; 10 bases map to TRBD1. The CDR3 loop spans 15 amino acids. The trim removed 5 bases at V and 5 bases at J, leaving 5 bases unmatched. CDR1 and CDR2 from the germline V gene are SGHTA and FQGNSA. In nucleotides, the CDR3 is TGTGCCAGCAGCACAGACAGGGGGCGAACCGGGGAGCTGTTTTTT. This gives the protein CASSTDRGRTGELFF.

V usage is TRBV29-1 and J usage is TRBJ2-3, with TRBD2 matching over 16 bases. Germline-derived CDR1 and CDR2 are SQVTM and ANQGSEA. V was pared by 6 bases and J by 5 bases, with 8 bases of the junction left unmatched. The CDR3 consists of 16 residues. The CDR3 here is CSVTPGTSGGGDTQYF. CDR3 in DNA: TGCAGCGTGACCCCCGGGACTAGCGGGGGGGGAGATACGCAGTATTTT.

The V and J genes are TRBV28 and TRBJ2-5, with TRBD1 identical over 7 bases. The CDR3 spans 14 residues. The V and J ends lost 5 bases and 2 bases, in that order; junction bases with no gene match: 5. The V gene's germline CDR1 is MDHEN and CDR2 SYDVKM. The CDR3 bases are TGTGCCAGCAGTCCGGGGACAGTGCAAGAGACCCAGTACTTC. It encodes CASSPGTVQETQYF.

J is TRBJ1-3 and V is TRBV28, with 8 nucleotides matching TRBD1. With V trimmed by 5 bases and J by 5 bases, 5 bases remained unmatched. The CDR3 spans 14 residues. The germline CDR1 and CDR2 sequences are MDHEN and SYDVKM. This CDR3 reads CASSHGQGRNTIYF. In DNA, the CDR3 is TGTGCCAGCAGTCACGGACAGGGTAGAAACACCATATATTTT.

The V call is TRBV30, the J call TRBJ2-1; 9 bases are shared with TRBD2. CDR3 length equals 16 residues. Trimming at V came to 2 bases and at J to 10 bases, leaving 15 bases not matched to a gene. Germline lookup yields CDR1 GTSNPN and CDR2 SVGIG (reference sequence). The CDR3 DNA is TGTGCCTGGAGTCACCCTTCTAGCGGGGAGAGGGGGGAGCAGTTCTTC. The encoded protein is CAWSHPSSGERGEQFF.

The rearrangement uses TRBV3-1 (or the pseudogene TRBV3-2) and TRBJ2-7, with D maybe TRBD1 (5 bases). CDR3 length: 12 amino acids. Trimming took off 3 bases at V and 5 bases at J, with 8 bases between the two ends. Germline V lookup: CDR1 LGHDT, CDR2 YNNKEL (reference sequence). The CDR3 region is CASSHTRDEQYF. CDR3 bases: TGTGCCAGCAGCCACACCAGGGACGAGCAGTACTTC.

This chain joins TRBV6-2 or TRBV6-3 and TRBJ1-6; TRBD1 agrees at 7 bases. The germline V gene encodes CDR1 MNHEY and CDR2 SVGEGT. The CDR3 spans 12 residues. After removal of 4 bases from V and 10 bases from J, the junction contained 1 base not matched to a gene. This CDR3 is CASSLGGSPLHF. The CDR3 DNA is TGTGCCAGCAGTTTAGGGGGCTCACCCCTCCACTTT.

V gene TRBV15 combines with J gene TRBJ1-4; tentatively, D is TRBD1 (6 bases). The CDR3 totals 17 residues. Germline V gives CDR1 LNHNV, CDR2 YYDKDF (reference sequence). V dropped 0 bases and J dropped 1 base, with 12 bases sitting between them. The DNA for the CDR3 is TGTGCCACCAGCAGAGAGGTCTTGACAGGAACTAATGAAAAACTGTTTTTT. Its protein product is CATSREVLTGTNEKLFF.

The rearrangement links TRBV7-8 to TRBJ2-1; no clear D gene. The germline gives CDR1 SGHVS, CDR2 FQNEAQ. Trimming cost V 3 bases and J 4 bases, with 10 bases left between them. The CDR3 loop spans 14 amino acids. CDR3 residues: CASSFRDNYNEQFF. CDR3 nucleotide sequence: TGTGCCAGCAGCTTTCGTGACAATTACAATGAGCAGTTCTTC.

In nucleotides, the CDR3 is TGTGCCAGCTCGGAGGACTATAATTCACCCCTCCACTTT. This sequence encodes CASSEDYNSPLHF. This chain joins TRBV19 and TRBJ1-6; D ambiguous. This CDR3 is built from 13 residues. Germline values: CDR1 LNHDA, CDR2 SQIVND (reference sequence). Trimming stripped 9 bases from V and 3 bases from J, with 9 bases between.

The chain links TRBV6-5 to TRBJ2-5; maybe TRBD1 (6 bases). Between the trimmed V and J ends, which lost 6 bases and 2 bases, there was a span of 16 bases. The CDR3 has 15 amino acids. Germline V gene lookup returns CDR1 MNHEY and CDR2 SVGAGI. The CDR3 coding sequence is TGTGCCAGCAGCAATCCGGGACACGGACAAGAGACCCAGTACTTC. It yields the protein CASSNPGHGQETQYF.

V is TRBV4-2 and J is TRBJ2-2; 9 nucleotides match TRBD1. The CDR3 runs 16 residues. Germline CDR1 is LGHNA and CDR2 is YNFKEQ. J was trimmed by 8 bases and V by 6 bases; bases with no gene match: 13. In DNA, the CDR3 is TGTGCCAGCAGAGAGGACAGGGGAAAGTCAAGTGGGGAGCTGTTTTTT. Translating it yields CASREDRGKSSGELFF.

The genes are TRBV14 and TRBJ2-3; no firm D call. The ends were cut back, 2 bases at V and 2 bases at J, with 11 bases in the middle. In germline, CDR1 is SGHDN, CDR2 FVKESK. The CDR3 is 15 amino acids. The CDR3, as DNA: TGTGCCAGCAGCCAATGCCTAAGCAACACAGATACGCAGTATTTT. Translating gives CASSQCLSNTDTQYF.

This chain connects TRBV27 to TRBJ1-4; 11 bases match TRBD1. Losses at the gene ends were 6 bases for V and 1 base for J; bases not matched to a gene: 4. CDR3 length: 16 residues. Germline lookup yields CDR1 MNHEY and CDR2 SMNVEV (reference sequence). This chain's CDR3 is CASRGQGAITNEKLFF. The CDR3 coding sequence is TGTGCCAGCAGAGGACAGGGGGCTATAACTAATGAAAAACTGTTTTTT.

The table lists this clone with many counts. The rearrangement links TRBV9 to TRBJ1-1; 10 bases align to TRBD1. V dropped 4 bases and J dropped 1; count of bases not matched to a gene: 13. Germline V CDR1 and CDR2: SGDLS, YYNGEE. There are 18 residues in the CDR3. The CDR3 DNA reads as TGTGCCAGCAGCTTAAGCTCCGACAGGGGGCCCCCGAACACTGAAGCTTTCTTT. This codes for CASSLSSDRGPPNTEAFF.

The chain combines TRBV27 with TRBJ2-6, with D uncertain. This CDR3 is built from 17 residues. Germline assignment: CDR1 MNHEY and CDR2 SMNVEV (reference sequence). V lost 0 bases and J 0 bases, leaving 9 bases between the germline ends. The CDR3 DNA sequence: TGTGCCAGCAGTTTATCAGCGCACCTCTCTGGGGCCAACGTCCTGACTTTC. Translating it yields CASSLSAHLSGANVLTF.

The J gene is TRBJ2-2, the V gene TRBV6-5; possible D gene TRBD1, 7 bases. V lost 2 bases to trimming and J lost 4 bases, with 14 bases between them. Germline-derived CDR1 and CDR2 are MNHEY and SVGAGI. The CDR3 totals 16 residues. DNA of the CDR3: TGTGCCAGCAGTTACGGCAGGGGGGTAGGCACCGGGGAGCTGTTTTTT. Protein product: CASSYGRGVGTGELFF.

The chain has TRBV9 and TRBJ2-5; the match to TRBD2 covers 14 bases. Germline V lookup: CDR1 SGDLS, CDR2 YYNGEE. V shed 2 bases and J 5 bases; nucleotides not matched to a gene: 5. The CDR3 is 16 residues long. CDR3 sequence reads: CASSVTSGGAFETQYF. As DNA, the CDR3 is TGTGCCAGCAGCGTGACTAGCGGGGGGGCATTTGAGACCCAGTACTTC.

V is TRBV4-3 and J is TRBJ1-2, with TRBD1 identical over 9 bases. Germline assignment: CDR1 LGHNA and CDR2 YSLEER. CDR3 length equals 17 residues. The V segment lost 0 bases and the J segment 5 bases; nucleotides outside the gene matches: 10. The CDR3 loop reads CASSQDGDGTGWYGYTF. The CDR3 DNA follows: TGCGCCAGCAGCCAAGATGGAGACGGGACAGGGTGGTATGGCTACACCTTC.

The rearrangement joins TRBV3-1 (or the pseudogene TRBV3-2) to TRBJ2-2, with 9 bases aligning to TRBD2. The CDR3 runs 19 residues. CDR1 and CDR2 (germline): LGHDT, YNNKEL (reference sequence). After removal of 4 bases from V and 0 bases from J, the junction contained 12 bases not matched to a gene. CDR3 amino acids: CASSPRGSGGNPNTGELFF. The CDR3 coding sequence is TGTGCCAGCAGCCCTCGAGGTAGCGGGGGAAACCCGAACACCGGGGAGCTGTTTTTT.

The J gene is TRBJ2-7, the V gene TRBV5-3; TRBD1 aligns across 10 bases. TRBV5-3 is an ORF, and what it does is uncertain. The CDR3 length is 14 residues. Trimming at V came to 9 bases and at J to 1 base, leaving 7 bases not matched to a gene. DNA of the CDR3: TGTGCCACCCAGGGACAGGGGCCTTCCTACGAGCAGTACTTC. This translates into CATQGQGPSYEQYF.

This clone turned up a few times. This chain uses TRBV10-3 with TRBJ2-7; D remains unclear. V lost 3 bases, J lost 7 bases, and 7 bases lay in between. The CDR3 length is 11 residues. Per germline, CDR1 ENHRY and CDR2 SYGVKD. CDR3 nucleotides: TGTGCCATCAGTGAAGCCCGGGAGCAGTACTTC. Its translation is CAISEAREQYF.

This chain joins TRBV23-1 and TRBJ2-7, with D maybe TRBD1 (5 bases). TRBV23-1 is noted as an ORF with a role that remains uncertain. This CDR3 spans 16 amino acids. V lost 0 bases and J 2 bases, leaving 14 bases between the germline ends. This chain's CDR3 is CASSQSGQGSPYEQYF. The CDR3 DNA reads TGCGCCAGCAGTCAATCGGGGCAGGGCTCGCCCTACGAGCAGTACTTC.